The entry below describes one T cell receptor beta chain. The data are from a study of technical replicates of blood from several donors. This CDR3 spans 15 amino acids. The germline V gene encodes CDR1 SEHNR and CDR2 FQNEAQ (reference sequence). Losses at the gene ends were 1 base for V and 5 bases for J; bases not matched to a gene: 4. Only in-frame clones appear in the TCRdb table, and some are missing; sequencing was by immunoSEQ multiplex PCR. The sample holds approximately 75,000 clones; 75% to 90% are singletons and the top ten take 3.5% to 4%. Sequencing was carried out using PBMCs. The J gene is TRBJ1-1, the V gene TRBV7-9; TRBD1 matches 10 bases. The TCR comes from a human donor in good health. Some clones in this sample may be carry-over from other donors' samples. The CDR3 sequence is CASSLVDRGQTEAFF. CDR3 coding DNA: TGTGCCAGCAGCTTAGTCGACAGGGGGCAAACTGAAGCTTTCTTT.